What follows describes a single TCR beta chain. Antigen: not known. A much larger clonotype is one base distant, so this may be a read error. This entry is derived from a study of beta chain features in type 1 diabetes. The length of the CDR3 is 13 residues. Trimming cost V 1 base and J 4 bases, with 7 bases left between them. Germline loops: CDR1 SGHDN, CDR2 FVKESK. The entirety of the isolated RNA underwent reverse transcription, so expressed TCRB transcripts were sequenced. Profiling relied on immunoSEQ multiplex PCR, and the TCRdb table lists in-frame clones only, not all of them. The sample includes about 340,000 clones, roughly 8.8% seen only once; the top ten take around 1%. Overall study results and limits: The study found moderately but significantly shorter TCRB CDR3s in all four CD4+ subsets of Type 1 diabetes patients.

Donors contributed one heparinised blood draw apiece, averaging roughly 0.12 L. The receptor was isolated from a man aged 25 to 40 with type 1 diabetes. Sequencing was performed on central memory CD4+ T cells from blood. This rearrangement joins TRBV14 to TRBJ1-1, with D unresolved. CDR3 sequence: CASSQVGSTEAFF. The CDR3 region has the DNA TGTGCCAGCAGCCAAGTGGGGAGCACTGAAGCTTTCTTT.